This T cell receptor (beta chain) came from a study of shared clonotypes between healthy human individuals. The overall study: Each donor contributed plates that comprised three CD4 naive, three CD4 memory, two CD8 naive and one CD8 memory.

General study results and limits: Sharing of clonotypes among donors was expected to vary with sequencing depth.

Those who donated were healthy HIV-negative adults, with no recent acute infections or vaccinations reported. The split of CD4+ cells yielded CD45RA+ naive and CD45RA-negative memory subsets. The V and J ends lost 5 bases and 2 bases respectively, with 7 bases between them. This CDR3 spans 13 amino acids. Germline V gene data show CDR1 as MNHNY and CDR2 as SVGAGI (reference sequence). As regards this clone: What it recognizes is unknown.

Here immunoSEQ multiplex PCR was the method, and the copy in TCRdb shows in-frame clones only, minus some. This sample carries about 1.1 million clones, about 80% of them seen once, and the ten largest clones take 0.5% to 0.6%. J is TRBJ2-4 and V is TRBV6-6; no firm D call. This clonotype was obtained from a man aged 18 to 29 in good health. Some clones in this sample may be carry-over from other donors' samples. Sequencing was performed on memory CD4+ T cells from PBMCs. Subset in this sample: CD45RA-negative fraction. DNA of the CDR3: TGTGCCAGCAGTGCACCATCCAAAAACATTCAGTACTTC. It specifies CASSAPSKNIQYF.